Shown below are 28 T cell receptor beta chains from a single sample sequenced in a study of control samples from healthy donors and cancer patients. Clones were sequenced by immunoSEQ multiplex PCR, and TCRdb holds only the in-frame ones, with some missing. The sample holds about 120,000 clones, 70% to 90% seen once. The sequenced sample consisted of blood. Receptors were obtained from a woman aged 65 to 85 in good health.

The chain has TRBV6-2 or TRBV6-3 and TRBJ1-1, with 9 bases aligning to TRBD1. This CDR3 region has 14 residues. V gave up 5 bases and J gave up 5 bases; unmatched junction bases: 6. Germline V lookup: CDR1 MNHEY, CDR2 SVGEGT. The CDR3 sequence is CASSPQGAVTEAFF. CDR3 nucleotide sequence: TGTGCCAGCAGTCCACAGGGGGCGGTTACTGAAGCTTTCTTT.

The CDR3 spells CASSPQGDGELFF. The CDR3 region has the DNA TGTGCCAGCAGTCCACAGGGAGACGGGGAGCTGTTTTTT. V is TRBV6-2 or TRBV6-3 and J is TRBJ2-2; D is possibly TRBD1 (6 bases). The CDR3 is 13 residues long. The V gene's germline CDR1 is MNHEY and CDR2 SVGEGT. The germline V and J ends were trimmed by 5 bases and 7 bases, with 11 bases remaining between them.

The chain is built from TRBV19 and TRBJ2-7, with unresolved D. V was shortened by 0 bases and J by 6 bases, with 6 bases between the two germline ends. The CDR3 has 12 amino acids. Germline CDR1 reads LNHDA; CDR2 reads SQIVND (reference sequence). CDR3 in amino acids: CASSIEGSEQYF. DNA of the CDR3: TGTGCCAGTAGTATAGAAGGAAGCGAGCAGTACTTC.

J is TRBJ2-7 and V is TRBV20-1; D possibly uses TRBD1 or TRBD2 (5 bases each). Germline V lookup: CDR1 DFQATT, CDR2 SNEGSKA (reference sequence). This CDR3 is 16 amino acids long. Trimming took 3 bases from V and 3 from J, leaving 21 bases between them. CDR3 sequence: CSASGGREPGRYEQYF. The CDR3, as DNA: TGCAGTGCTAGTGGGGGTAGGGAGCCGGGCCGCTACGAGCAGTACTTC.

The chain combines TRBV6-5 with TRBJ2-3, with 7 bases fitting TRBD1. J was trimmed by 0 bases and V by 4 bases; bases with no gene match: 4. Germline V gives CDR1 MNHEY, CDR2 SVGAGI. There are 15 residues in the CDR3. The CDR3 bases are TGTGCCAGCAGTTCCGGACAGGTTAGCACAGATACGCAGTATTTT. As protein: CASSSGQVSTDTQYF.

The chain couples TRBV27 to TRBJ2-7; possible D gene TRBD2, 5 bases. Germline CDR1 is MNHEY and CDR2 is SMNVEV (reference sequence). V dropped 5 bases and J dropped 4 bases, with 15 bases sitting between them. The length of the CDR3 is 14 residues. The CDR3 region has the DNA TGTGCCAGCAGTCCCCGGAGGCCCGGGTACGAGCAGTACTTC. Protein sequence: CASSPRRPGYEQYF.

The chain has TRBV18 and TRBJ1-5; no firm D call. The V end was cut by 3 bases, the J end by 5 bases, with 11 bases between. The CDR3 consists of 14 residues. The germline CDR1 and CDR2 sequences are KGHSH and LQKENI. CDR3 sequence (DNA): TGTGCCAGCTCACCGGGCGGCGCCGATCAGCCCCAGCATTTT. Protein: CASSPGGADQPQHF.

The chain is built from TRBV5-1 and TRBJ1-1; a possible D gene is TRBD1 (6 bases). The germline V gene encodes CDR1 SGHRS and CDR2 YFSETQ. The CDR3 sequence is 15 residues long. V shed 4 bases and J shed 3 bases, with 16 bases lying between them. The CDR3 region has the DNA TGCGCCAGCAGCACCCGAACAGGGATTGACACTGAAGCTTTCTTT. This encodes CASSTRTGIDTEAFF.

The chain uses TRBV3-1 (or the pseudogene TRBV3-2) and TRBJ2-1, with 7 bases lining up with TRBD1. With V trimmed by 10 bases and J by 2 bases, 5 bases remained unmatched. Per the germline V gene, CDR1 is LGHDT and CDR2 is YNNKEL (reference sequence). This CDR3 contains 13 residues. This chain's CDR3 is CATRTGAYNEQFF. DNA of the CDR3: TGTGCCACTAGGACAGGAGCCTACAATGAGCAGTTCTTC.

The rearrangement uses TRBV14 and TRBJ2-3, with unresolved D. The ends were cut back, 1 base at V and 0 bases at J, with 2 bases in the middle. The V gene's germline CDR1 is SGHDN and CDR2 FVKESK. This CDR3 is built from 13 residues. This CDR3 is CASSQASTDTQYF. DNA for the CDR3: TGTGCCAGCAGCCAAGCCAGCACAGATACGCAGTATTTT.

The chain is built from TRBV7-2 and TRBJ2-1, with D possibly called TRBD1 or TRBD2 (5 bases each). With 3 bases removed from V and 5 bases from J, the gap between germline ends came to 14 bases. The germline V gene encodes CDR1 SGHTA and CDR2 FQGNSA. The length of the CDR3 is 15 residues. CDR3 protein: CASSLGVYTNNEQFF. The CDR3 nucleotides are TGTGCCAGCAGCTTGGGGGTTTATACCAACAATGAGCAGTTCTTC.

The rearrangement joins TRBV10-3 to TRBJ1-1; the D gene is possibly TRBD1 (6 bases). The CDR3 length is 16 residues. Trimming pared 6 bases from V and 5 bases from J, leaving 22 bases between. Germline V gives CDR1 ENHRY, CDR2 SYGVKD. Here the CDR3 DNA reads TGTGCCATCAGCCCCGGGGGGCACGCTCAAGGGACTGAAGCTTTCTTT. Its translation: CAISPGGHAQGTEAFF.

J is TRBJ2-7 and V is TRBV19; D is possibly TRBD1 or TRBD2 (7 bases each). V was pared by 9 bases and J by 2 bases, with 11 bases between. Looked up from germline, CDR1 is LNHDA and CDR2 is SQIVND (reference sequence). The CDR3 is 12 residues long. CDR3 nucleotides: TGTGCCAGCCAGGGGGGGGCCTACGAGCAGTACTTC. Protein sequence: CASQGGAYEQYF.

The chain recombines TRBV19 with TRBJ1-2, with 12 positions matching TRBD1. Germline V gene lookup returns CDR1 LNHDA and CDR2 SQIVND (reference sequence). V lost 3 bases, J lost 7 bases, and 9 bases stayed unmatched. The CDR3 has 16 residues. The CDR3 region is CASSISAGQGAFGYTF. The CDR3 DNA reads TGTGCCAGTAGTATCTCGGCGGGACAGGGGGCTTTTGGCTACACCTTC.

The chain uses TRBV19 and TRBJ1-1; unclear D gene. Germline V gives CDR1 LNHDA, CDR2 SQIVND (reference sequence). V gave up 1 base and J gave up 4 bases, with 7 bases separating them. The CDR3 has 13 amino acids. CDR3 residues: CASSIGRGTEAFF. The CDR3 DNA follows: TGTGCCAGTAGTATAGGCCGTGGCACTGAAGCTTTCTTT.

The V call is TRBV5-6, the J call TRBJ2-5, with a weak D call TRBD1 (6 bases). Trimming cost V 0 bases and J 1 base, with 13 bases left between them. Germline values: CDR1 SGHDT, CDR2 YYEEEE. This CDR3 is built from 16 residues. CDR3 nucleotide sequence: TGTGCCAGCAGCTTGGTACAGGGTGGAAGCCAAGAGACCCAGTACTTC. It encodes CASSLVQGGSQETQYF.

This chain links TRBV5-1 with TRBJ2-7, with 10 bases matching TRBD1. The CDR3 is 14 residues long. V dropped 4 bases and J dropped 5; count of bases not matched to a gene: 6. Germline CDR1 SGHRS, CDR2 YFSETQ. CDR3 loop: CASSLRDRGNEQYF. The DNA for the CDR3 is TGCGCCAGCAGCCTCCGGGACAGGGGCAACGAGCAGTACTTC.

The gene calls are TRBV5-4 and TRBJ2-3; TRBD2 matches 14 bases. Trimming removed 0 bases from V and 6 bases from J; junction bases left unmatched: 3. This CDR3 has 16 amino acids. The germline V gene has CDR1 SGHNT and CDR2 YYREEE (reference sequence). CDR3: CASSLGLAGGPDTQYF. The DNA for the CDR3 is TGTGCCAGCAGCTTGGGACTAGCGGGGGGGCCGGATACGCAGTATTTT.

This clone was found once. The genes are TRBV19 and TRBJ1-4; D ambiguous. Trimming took off 7 bases at V and 6 bases at J, with 15 bases between the two ends. The V gene's germline CDR1 is LNHDA and CDR2 SQIVND (reference sequence). The CDR3 length is 14 residues. The CDR3 coding sequence is TGTGCCAGTACCCGACGGGGTCGTTATGAAAAACTGTTTTTT. Its translation: CASTRRGRYEKLFF.

The rearrangement uses TRBV7-9 and TRBJ2-5; TRBD2 agrees at 10 bases. The CDR3 runs 16 residues. Trimming at V came to 3 bases and at J to 1 base, leaving 5 bases not matched to a gene. Germline assignment: CDR1 SEHNR and CDR2 FQNEAQ (reference sequence). Here the CDR3 reads CASSFGSGGFQETQYF. The DNA of the CDR3 is TGTGCCAGCAGCTTTGGTAGCGGGGGGTTCCAAGAGACCCAGTACTTC.

The V and J genes are TRBV6-6 and TRBJ1-3, with TRBD1 matching over 7 bases. The J segment lost 0 bases and the V segment lost 6 bases, leaving 2 bases of the junction unmatched. In germline, CDR1 is MNHNY, CDR2 SVGAGI (reference sequence). This CDR3 region has 14 residues. CDR3 in amino acids: CASRWTGSGNTIYF. The CDR3, as DNA: TGTGCCAGCAGGTGGACAGGCTCTGGAAACACCATATATTTT.

This chain joins TRBV18 and TRBJ2-7; 11 nucleotides agree with TRBD1. The germline V gene encodes CDR1 KGHSH and CDR2 LQKENI. Losses at the gene ends were 5 bases for V and 6 bases for J; bases not matched to a gene: 6. The CDR3 covers 14 residues. DNA for the CDR3: TGTGCCAGCTCATACGGGGACAGGGGGTCCGAGCAGTACTTC. This sequence encodes CASSYGDRGSEQYF. The whole variable domain, filled in from reference TRBV18 and TRBJ2-7, reads NAGVMQNPRHLVRRRGQEARLRCSPMKGHSHVYWYRQLPEEGLKFMVYLQKENIIDESGMPKERFSAEFPKEGPSILRIQQVVRGDSAAYFCASSYGDRGSEQYFGPGTRLTVT.

V gene TRBV7-2 combines with J gene TRBJ2-5; D ambiguous. V was shortened by 2 bases and J by 1 base, with 2 bases between the two germline ends. The germline CDR1 and CDR2 sequences are SGHTA and FQGNSA. This CDR3 comprises 12 residues. Here the CDR3 reads CASSLLQETQYF. The CDR3 region has the DNA TGTGCCAGCAGCTTACTCCAAGAGACCCAGTACTTC. Together with reference TRBV7-2 and TRBJ2-5, the CDR3 gives the full variable domain: GAGVSQSPSNKVTEKGKDVELRCDPISGHTALYWYRQSLGQGLEFLIYFQGNSAPDKSGLPSDRFSAERTGGSVSTLTIQRTQQEDSAVYLCASSLLQETQYFGPGTRLLVL.

The chain carries TRBV15 and TRBJ2-3; weak D call: TRBD2 (5 bases). Germline loops: CDR1 LNHNV, CDR2 YYDKDF (reference sequence). V was shortened by 5 bases and J by 3 bases, with 15 bases between the two germline ends. The CDR3 is made up of 15 amino acids. The CDR3 coding sequence is TGTGCCACCAGCCCGCAGGTCCGGGGAACAGATACGCAGTATTTT. As protein: CATSPQVRGTDTQYF.

This chain connects TRBV7-8 to TRBJ2-6, with D maybe TRBD2 (5 bases). The CDR3 runs 17 residues. Per the germline V gene, CDR1 is SGHVS and CDR2 is FQNEAQ. CDR3 bases: TGTGCAAGCGCCCCCGGGATACAACTCTCTGGGGCCAACGTCCTGACTTTC. Its translation is CASAPGIQLSGANVLTF. Supplemented by reference TRBV7-8 and TRBJ2-6, the full variable domain reads GAGVSQSPRYKVAKRGQDVALRCDPISGHVSLFWYQQALGQGPEFLTYFQNEAQLDKSGLPSDRFFAERPEGSVSTLKIQRTQQEDSAVYLCASAPGIQLSGANVLTFGAGSRLTVL.

As DNA, the CDR3 is TGCGCCAGCAGCACGGAACAGGGAACAATCTATGGCTACACCTTC. This encodes CASSTEQGTIYGYTF. V is TRBV5-1 and J is TRBJ1-2; maybe TRBD1 (6 bases). Germline CDR1 is SGHRS and CDR2 is YFSETQ. This CDR3 region has 15 residues. V was pared by 4 bases and J by 4 bases, with 17 bases between. Variable domain in full (rest from reference TRBV5-1 and TRBJ1-2): KAGVTQTPRYLIKTRGQQVTLSCSPISGHRSVSWYQQTPGQGLQFLFEYFSETQRNKGNFPGRFSGRQFSNSRSEMNVSTLELGDSALYLCASSTEQGTIYGYTFGSGTRLTVV.

This clone was seen a single time. This rearrangement joins TRBV1 to TRBJ2-3; the DNA was not compared with TRBD1, the D call given in the table. TRBV1 is a known pseudogene. This CDR3 is built from 23 residues. The CDR3 protein is CTSSQEDVGLLDRGRSDTDTQYF. The CDR3 DNA follows: TGCACCAGCAGCCAAGAAGATGTGGGTCTCCTGGACAGGGGAAGAAGTGACACAGATACGCAGTATTTT.

The V gene is TRBV3-1 (or the pseudogene TRBV3-2), the J gene TRBJ1-3, with 8 bases matching TRBD1. CDR1 and CDR2 from the germline V gene are LGHDT and YNNKEL (reference sequence). The length of the CDR3 is 17 residues. Trimming cost V 1 base and J 2 bases; bases outside gene matches: 7. The chain's CDR3 is CASSQAWTRGPGNTIYF. The DNA of the CDR3 is TGTGCCAGCAGCCAAGCTTGGACCAGGGGGCCTGGAAACACCATATATTTT.